This entry lists 12 T cell receptor beta chains sequenced from one sample in a study of spatial heterogeneity in lung cancer. Study-wide results and caveats: How many expanded intratumoral alpha and beta TCRs were present tracked the tumor mutation count, which was a count of nonsynonymous mutations.

No antigen is known for these receptors. Time point specified: sample taken at primary tumor resection. TCRdb called the 5' RACE reads again in MiXCR, with one record for every CDR3 protein. This sample has 20,000 to 25,000 distinct CDR3 sequences; around 15% occur once, and the top ten carry under 35%. This specimen consisted of lung tumor tissue, obtained at surgery. These receptors were taken from a female donor with early-stage non-small cell lung cancer.

This clonotype was observed many times. The V gene is TRBV18, the J gene TRBJ2-3; 8 bases map to TRBD2. The CDR3 is made up of 15 amino acids. Germline CDR1 is KGHSH and CDR2 is LQKENI. The junction had 7 bases not matched to a gene; V was cut back by 4 bases and J by 4 bases. The CDR3: CASSLGAGVADTQYF. Written as DNA, the CDR3 is TGTGCCAGCTCACTTGGAGCGGGGGTGGCAGATACGCAGTATTTT.

V is TRBV7-2 and J is TRBJ2-3; 13 nucleotides line up with TRBD2. The length of the CDR3 is 14 residues. Trimming removed 3 bases from V and 15 bases from J; junction bases left unmatched: 9. CDR1 is SGHTA and CDR2 is FQGNSA in the germline V gene. The CDR3 DNA reads TGTGCCAGCAGCTTTGGACTAGCGGGAGCCCGGGACTATTTT. Translated: CASSFGLAGARDYF.

The chain recombines TRBV18 with TRBJ2-3; the D is unclear. This CDR3 has 12 amino acids. The germline V and J ends were trimmed by 3 bases and 1 base, with 2 bases remaining between them. Germline V gene lookup returns CDR1 KGHSH and CDR2 LQKENI. In DNA, the CDR3 is TGTGCCAGCTCACCCGGCACAGATACGCAGTATTTT. As protein: CASSPGTDTQYF.

This clonotype was seen repeatedly, ten times or more. The V gene is TRBV10-3, the J gene TRBJ2-1; 12 bases fit TRBD2. Germline V gene sequence: CDR1 ENHRY, CDR2 SYGVKD. J lost 5 bases, V lost 2 bases, and 10 bases had no gene match. The length of the CDR3 is 18 residues. In nucleotides, the CDR3 is TGTGCCATCAGTGAGAGATACGAGACTAGCGGGAGACACAATGAGCAGTTCTTC. It encodes CAISERYETSGRHNEQFF.

V and J are TRBV11-2 and TRBJ2-2; D not certain. CDR1 and CDR2 (germline): SGHAT, FQNNGV. V was trimmed by 6 bases and J by 5 bases, leaving 10 bases between them. The CDR3 contains 13 residues. The CDR3 protein is CASSTVRTGELFF. As DNA, the CDR3 is TGTGCCAGCAGTACCGTTAGAACCGGGGAGCTGTTTTTT.

This clonotype is medium-sized. The rearrangement links TRBV18 to TRBJ1-2; 8 nucleotides agree with TRBD1. Trimming removed 3 bases from V and 8 bases from J; junction bases left unmatched: 11. CDR1 KGHSH and CDR2 LQKENI come from the germline V gene. The CDR3 spans 15 residues. The CDR3 DNA is TGTGCCAGCTCACCCCTGGACAGGGACTATGACGGCTACACCTTC. Translated: CASSPLDRDYDGYTF.

This clonotype was observed a handful of times. The genes are TRBV6-5 and TRBJ2-7, with 11 bases identical to TRBD2. The CDR3 is 14 residues long. The trim removed 7 bases at V and 2 bases at J, leaving 4 bases unmatched. Germline lookup yields CDR1 MNHEY and CDR2 SVGAGI. CDR3 sequence reads: CASTRLAGTYEQYF. CDR3 sequence (DNA): TGTGCCAGCACCCGACTAGCGGGAACCTACGAGCAGTACTTC.

There are many counts of this clonotype. A much larger clone lies one base from this, so it may be a read error. V is TRBV2 and J is TRBJ2-3; no reliable D call. Germline CDR1 reads SNHLY; CDR2 reads FYNNEI. This CDR3 spans 11 amino acids. V lost 6 bases to trimming and J lost 2 bases, with 3 bases between them. The DNA for the CDR3 is TGTGCCAGCAGCCTCACAGATACGCAGTATTTT. It specifies CASSLTDTQYF.

As for this clonotype: A much larger clone is a single base away; this may be a read error. V is TRBV4-3 and J is TRBJ2-1; either TRBD1 or TRBD2 may fit D (6 bases each). Germline CDR1 and CDR2: LGHNA and YSLEER. The CDR3 has 17 residues. The CDR3 is CASNQDSVGGPFNEQFF. The CDR3 DNA sequence: TGCGCCAGCAACCAAGATTCCGTGGGGGGCCCGTTCAATGAGCAGTTCTTC.

A few counts support this clonotype. The chain joins TRBV20-1 to TRBJ2-1; D unclear. The CDR3 totals 19 residues. CDR1 is DFQATT, CDR2 SNEGSKA, per germline (reference sequence). V was shortened by 0 bases and J by 0 bases, with 21 bases between the two germline ends. For the CDR3, the DNA is TGCAGTGCTAGAGAGTTCGGGCTACCAGGACCGAGCTCCTACAATGAGCAGTTCTTC. It encodes CSAREFGLPGPSSYNEQFF.

This clonotype was counted at least ten times. This chain uses TRBV29-1 with TRBJ2-1; 10 bases line up with TRBD2. From germline, CDR1 is SQVTM and CDR2 ANQGSEA. Losses at the gene ends were 6 bases for V and 7 bases for J; bases not matched to a gene: 12. The CDR3 runs to 15 residues. DNA of the CDR3: TGCAGCGTCCCAAGTACTAGCGGGATTGTTAATGAGCAGTTCTTC. Amino acid sequence: CSVPSTSGIVNEQFF.

The table lists this clonotype with a count of one. V gene TRBV27 combines with J gene TRBJ2-2; D is possibly TRBD1 (5 bases). Trimming left V 1 base short and J 5 bases short, with 8 bases between. The CDR3 runs 14 residues. CDR1 is MNHEY, CDR2 SMNVEV, per germline (reference sequence). The DNA of the CDR3 is TGTGCCAGCAGTTTATGGGCAGGGACCGGGGAGCTGTTTTTT. Its translation is CASSLWAGTGELFF.